Each of the 3 T cell receptor beta chains below was sequenced from the same sample in a study of blood T cells in healthy people across ages. The use of a sample-barcoded 5' primer and a J-beta primer mix characterized a second PCR of roughly 6 to 11 cycles. MiXCR was run by TCRdb on the 5' RACE reads, yielding one entry per CDR3 protein. The table lists 1.5 million to 2 million distinct CDR3 sequences, roughly 27% of them singletons, with 7.7% in the top ten. Source material: blood. The source of these receptors is a woman aged 25 to 39 in good health.

On this clonotype itself: Because the CDR3's place on the DNA is in doubt, the DNA is left out and the CDR3 is given as listed by TCRdb. The rearrangement uses TRBV5-1 and TRBJ1-4. A total of 22 residues make up the CDR3, ends included. Per the germline V gene, CDR1 is SGHRS and CDR2 is YFSETQ. The CDR3 loop is CASSLILDEQYFGPFGDEKLFF.

As to this clonotype: Relative to the germline gene, one junction end is altered; a read error may explain this. This chain links TRBV10-3 with TRBJ1-2, with TRBD1 as a possible D gene (5 bases). The CDR3 contains 12 residues. Germline V gene sequence: CDR1 ENHRY, CDR2 SYGVKD. The CDR3 nucleotides read TGTACCATCAGTGAAAGGGGAGATGGCTACACCTTC. It encodes CTISERGDGYTF.

Only a few counts were recorded for this clonotype. This chain links TRBV12-3 or TRBV12-4 with TRBJ1-2; 11 bases agree with TRBD1. V gave up 8 bases and J gave up 4 bases; unmatched junction bases: 0. The CDR3 covers 12 residues. CDR3 DNA: TGTGCCAGCGGGACAGGGGGCTATGGCTACACCTTC. It is translated as CASGTGGYGYTF.